These T cell receptor beta chains were read from a single sample in a study of regulatory T cells in long-lasting Graves disease. TCRdb reprocessed the multiplex PCR reads via MiXCR and lists one record per CDR3 protein. Among more than 650,000 distinct CDR3 sequences listed, around 30% were seen once. Sample: peripheral blood mononuclear cells (PBMCs), taken when the disease was refractory, from a patient treated with antithyroid drugs. These TCRs come from a female donor with Graves disease. The CDR3 runs from the conserved cysteine through the conserved F or W. The order of the fields is D gene, clone size, J gene, CDR3 length, V gene, CDR3 protein, CDR3 DNA. A D gene is named only where the DNA matches it firmly. The size of a clone is reported for some rows only, either as once, few or many, or as a class for expanded clones.

TRBD1 few TRBJ1-2 14 TRBV4-1 CASSQAGQGHGYTF TGCGCCAGCAGCCAAGCGGGACAGGGTCATGGCTACACCTTC
TRBD2 NA TRBJ2-5 15 TRBV19 CASMRTSGRAETQYF TGTGCCAGTATGAGGACTAGCGGGAGGGCAGAGACCCAGTACTTC
NA NA TRBJ1-2 15 TRBV4-1 CASSHPIGANYGYTF TGCGCCAGCAGCCACCCGATCGGAGCTAACTATGGCTACACCTTC
NA few TRBJ1-2 12 TRBV30 CAWTLGAGGYTF TGTGCCTGGACTCTTGGGGCGGGGGGCTACACCTTC
NA few TRBJ1-2 12 TRBV20-1 CSASHRAYGYTF TGCAGTGCTAGCCACAGGGCCTATGGCTACACCTTC
TRBD2 NA TRBJ2-7 14 TRBV20-1 CSATRLAAGGEQYF TGCAGTGCTACCCGACTAGCGGCGGGGGGGGAGCAGTACTTC
TRBD1 few TRBJ1-2 15 TRBV18 CASSPPDRAGYGYTF TGTGCCAGCTCACCACCGGACAGGGCCGGCTATGGCTACACCTTC
NA NA TRBJ1-1 11 TRBV19 CASSIFSRAFF TGTGCCAGTAGTATATTCTCAAGGGCTTTCTTT
TRBD1 many TRBJ1-5 17 TRBV28 CASSWDRGGWSNQPQHF TGTGCCAGCAGTTGGGACAGGGGGGGTTGGAGCAATCAGCCCCAGCATTTT
TRBD1 few TRBJ1-2 12 TRBV30 CAWRGTGDGYTF TGTGCCTGGAGAGGGACAGGGGATGGCTACACCTTC
NA NA TRBJ2-2 15 TRBV20-1 CSARPMTGNTGELFF TGCAGTGCTCGCCCCATGACTGGAAACACCGGGGAGCTGTTTTTT
NA few TRBJ2-7 15 TRBV7-9 CASSTLTGVSYEQYF TGTGCCAGCAGCACGTTGACAGGCGTCTCCTACGAGCAGTACTTC
NA many TRBJ1-6 12 TRBV11-2 CASSLVGGALHF TGTGCCAGCAGCTTAGTTGGGGGCGCCCTCCACTTT
NA few TRBJ2-6 16 TRBV10-3 CAISEVGGSGANVLTF TGTGCCATCAGTGAAGTCGGGGGATCTGGGGCCAACGTCCTGACTTTC
NA few TRBJ2-2 14 TRBV6-5 CASSSVGGTGELFF TGTGCCAGCAGTTCGGTTGGGGGAACCGGGGAGCTGTTTTTT
TRBD2 NA TRBJ2-2 17 TRBV5-6 CASSFPPGLADTGELFF TGTGCCAGCAGCTTTCCCCCGGGACTAGCGGACACCGGGGAGCTGTTTTTT
TRBD1 NA TRBJ1-4 16 TRBV5-1 CASKGTGHGSNEKLFF TGCGCCAGCAAGGGGACAGGCCACGGCAGTAATGAAAAACTGTTTTTT
TRBD1 few TRBJ1-6 15 TRBV4-1 CASSQEGQGTSPLHF TGCGCCAGCAGCCAAGAGGGACAGGGTACCTCACCCCTCCACTTT
NA NA TRBJ1-2 14 TRBV10-3 CAISPSGANYGYTF TGTGCCATCTCCCCGTCTGGGGCTAACTATGGCTACACCTTC
NA few TRBJ1-2 14 TRBV3-1 CASSHYRAPGGYTF TGTGCCAGCAGCCACTACAGGGCGCCGGGCGGCTACACCTTC
TRBD1 few TRBJ1-1 15 TRBV6-1 CASTRTGLKNTEAFF TGTGCCAGCACCAGGACAGGCCTGAAGAACACTGAAGCTTTCTTT
NA NA TRBJ2-7 16 TRBV7-2 CASTGRQRASSYEQYF TGTGCCAGCACTGGCAGGCAGCGGGCGAGCTCCTACGAGCAGTACTTC
NA few TRBJ1-3 13 TRBV30 CAWSRPDGNTIYF TGTGCCTGGAGTCGCCCGGACGGAAACACCATATATTTT
TRBD2 NA TRBJ2-7 12 TRBV10-3 CATTAGPYEQYF TGTGCCACAACAGCGGGGCCCTACGAGCAGTACTTC